The 13 T cell receptor beta chains in this list originate from one sample, sequenced in a study of blood T cells in healthy people across ages. The second PCR ran about 6 to 12 cycles with a sample-barcoded 5' primer and J-beta primers. TCRdb processed the 5' RACE reads anew with MiXCR; each CDR3 protein has one entry. The sample comprises 1.5 million to 1.8 million distinct CDR3 sequences, around 40% of which are singletons, and about 3.8% rests with the top ten. The material sequenced was blood. Receptors were obtained from a woman under 30 in good health.

As to this clonotype: The junction departs from germline at one end; a sequencing error may be responsible. V gene TRBV7-2 combines with J gene TRBJ2-7; D perhaps matches TRBD1 (6 bases). CDR1 is SGHTA, CDR2 FQGNSA, per germline. The CDR3 length is 15 residues. The CDR3 region has the DNA TGTGCCAGCAGCTTAAGGGACATGGGCTCCTGCGAGCAGTACTTC. As protein: CASSLRDMGSCEQYF.

The chain has TRBV6-5 and TRBJ2-1; 14 bases fit TRBD2. The CDR3 consists of 14 residues. V shed 8 bases and J 8 bases; nucleotides not matched to a gene: 5. Germline V lookup: CDR1 MNHEY, CDR2 SVGAGI. The CDR3, as DNA: TGTGCCAGCGGACTAGCGGGGGGATTCGATGAGCAGTTCTTC. It is translated as CASGLAGGFDEQFF.

This clonotype appeared a few times. This chain joins TRBV20-1 and TRBJ1-5; maybe TRBD1 (5 bases). CDR1 DFQATT and CDR2 SNEGSKA come from the germline V gene (reference sequence). The CDR3 spans 13 residues. V lost 3 bases and J lost 7, with 13 bases in between. The CDR3 DNA follows: TGCAGTGCTAGGGTTATGGGGCCGCAGCCCCAGCATTTT. Translation gives CSARVMGPQPQHF.

This chain connects TRBV6-2 or TRBV6-3 to TRBJ2-3; no clear D. V was pared by 2 bases and J by 2 bases, with 17 bases between. CDR3 length: 17 residues. CDR1 is MNHEY, CDR2 SVGEGT, per germline. CDR3 nucleotides: TGTGCCAGCAGTTACCCAGCTAGTCCAACCCCCACAGATACGCAGTATTTT. It is translated as CASSYPASPTPTDTQYF.

The chain joins TRBV9 to TRBJ2-2, with 8 bases aligning to TRBD1. This CDR3 has 16 amino acids. The J segment lost 8 bases and the V segment lost 0 bases, leaving 9 bases of the junction unmatched. CDR1 SGDLS and CDR2 YYNGEE come from the germline V gene. The CDR3 DNA reads as TGTGCCAGCAGCGTAGCTGGGCAGGGGGCTATAGGGGAGCTGTTTTTT. This codes for CASSVAGQGAIGELFF.

This sequence joins TRBV5-4 and TRBJ2-7; D perhaps matches TRBD2 (5 bases). The V end lost 1 base, the J end lost 4 bases, and 15 bases lay between the germline ends. In germline, CDR1 is SGHNT, CDR2 YYREEE (reference sequence). The CDR3 has 15 residues. CDR3 in DNA: TGTGCCAGCAGCTTGACGGCTGGAAGACTATACGAGCAGTACTTC. This gives the protein CASSLTAGRLYEQYF.

As regards this clonotype: This may arise from a read error, as a much more abundant clone is one base away. V and J are TRBV5-1 and TRBJ2-5; D remains ambiguous. Germline V gene data show CDR1 as SGHRS and CDR2 as YFSETQ. The length of the CDR3 is 15 residues. Between the trimmed V and J ends, which lost 1 base and 5 bases, there was a span of 15 bases. The DNA of the CDR3 is TGCGCCAGCAGCTTGAGTGTCCGGTCGGAGGAGACCCAGTACTTC. It codes for CASSLSVRSEETQYF.

This clonotype was observed a handful of times. The CDR3 nucleotides read TGCAGTGCTAAGCAATGGGAGCAGTACTTC. It specifies CSAKQWEQYF. This chain joins TRBV20-1 and TRBJ2-5; tentative D call: TRBD2 (5 bases). CDR1 and CDR2 (germline): DFQATT, SNEGSKA (reference sequence). V was trimmed by 4 bases and J by 11 bases, leaving 11 bases between them. The CDR3 has 10 amino acids.

The chain has TRBV7-3 and TRBJ1-1; D not resolved. The germline CDR1 and CDR2 sequences are SGHTA and FQGTGA. CDR3 length: 13 amino acids. The V gene lost 5 bases and the J gene lost 1 base, with 8 bases spanning the gap. The CDR3 protein is CASSTYRNTEAFF. The DNA of the CDR3 is TGTGCCAGCAGCACTTACAGGAACACTGAAGCTTTCTTT. Based on the CDR3 plus reference TRBV7-3 and TRBJ1-1, the full variable domain is GAGVSQTPSNKVTEKGKYVELRCDPISGHTALYWYRQSLGQGPEFLIYFQGTGAADDSGLPNDRFFAVRPEGSVSTLKIQRTERGDSAVYLCASSTYRNTEAFFGQGTRLTVV.

This clonotype was counted between two and nine times. The chain has TRBV15 and TRBJ2-1; 10 bases are shared with TRBD2. This CDR3 region has 15 residues. After removal of 5 bases from V and 4 bases from J, the junction contained 5 bases not matched to a gene. Germline CDR1 and CDR2: LNHNV and YYDKDF (reference sequence). The CDR3 reads CATSVPSGGYNEQFF. CDR3 bases: TGTGCCACCAGCGTTCCTAGCGGGGGTTACAATGAGCAGTTCTTC.

This rearrangement joins TRBV6-5 to TRBJ2-2; the D gene is possibly TRBD2 (6 bases). Germline loops: CDR1 MNHEY, CDR2 SVGAGI. The CDR3 contains 14 residues. V was clipped by 5 bases and J by 6 bases, with 13 bases between them. CDR3 residues: CASSPRLEPGELFF. DNA of the CDR3: TGTGCCAGCAGTCCGCGACTAGAACCCGGGGAGCTGTTTTTT.

The chain recombines TRBV20-1 with TRBJ2-5; 13 bases match TRBD2. This CDR3 region has 16 residues. Germline-derived CDR1 and CDR2 are DFQATT and SNEGSKA (reference sequence). V gave up 5 bases and J gave up 4 bases; unmatched junction bases: 10. CDR3 sequence reads: CSAPRLAGGLIETQYF. Written as DNA, the CDR3 is TGCAGTGCTCCTAGACTAGCGGGAGGTCTTATAGAGACCCAGTACTTC.

There are a few counts of this clonotype. V usage is TRBV2 and J usage is TRBJ2-7; tentative D call: TRBD1 (6 bases). CDR3 length: 14 amino acids. Between the trimmed V and J ends, which lost 5 bases and 0 bases, there was a span of 11 bases. The germline CDR1 and CDR2 sequences are SNHLY and FYNNEI. The CDR3 DNA is TGTGCCAGCAGTTTGGGACACATCTCCTACGAGCAGTACTTC. Its protein product is CASSLGHISYEQYF.